This TCR beta chain was sequenced in a study of cytomegalovirus exposure and HLA in healthy donors. PCR amplification relied on 60 Vbeta primers (plus 13 Jbeta primers). Some clones are missing from TCRdb's copy, which holds only in-frame ones; the method was immunoSEQ multiplex PCR. The table has a few hundred thousand clones, around 80% seen once. A note on this clone: The antigen is not known.

Regarding the study as a whole: Analysis performed later found 16,951 TCR beta sequences associated with HLA alleles at 0.05 false discovery rate. Common viral pathogens were later found to be apparently linked to several of the most significant clusters.

Germline loops: CDR1 SQVTM, CDR2 ANQGSEA. With V trimmed by 3 bases and J by 6 bases, 2 bases remained unmatched. The CDR3 is 14 residues long. Sequencing used PBMCs. The chain recombines TRBV29-1 with TRBJ2-1, with TRBD2 identical over 13 bases. The sequence was collected from an older woman in good health and CMV-seropositive. The CDR3 DNA follows: TGCAGCGTTGACGGGACTAGCGGGATCAATGAGCAGTTCTTC. Translated, it gives CSVDGTSGINEQFF.